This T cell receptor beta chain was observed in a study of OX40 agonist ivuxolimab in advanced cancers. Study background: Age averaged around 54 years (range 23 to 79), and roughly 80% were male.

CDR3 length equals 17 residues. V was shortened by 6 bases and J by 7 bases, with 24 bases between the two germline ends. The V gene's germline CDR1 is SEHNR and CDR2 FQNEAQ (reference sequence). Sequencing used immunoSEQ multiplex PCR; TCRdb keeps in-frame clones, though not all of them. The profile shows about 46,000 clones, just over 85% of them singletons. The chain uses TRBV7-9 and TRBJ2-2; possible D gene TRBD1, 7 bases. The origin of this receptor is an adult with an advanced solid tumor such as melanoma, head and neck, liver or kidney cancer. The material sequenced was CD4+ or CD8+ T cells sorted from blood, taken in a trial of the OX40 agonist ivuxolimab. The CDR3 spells CASSYSLGGGYNGELFF. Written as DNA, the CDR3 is TGTGCCAGCAGTTATAGCCTCGGAGGGGGCTATAACGGGGAGCTGTTTTTT. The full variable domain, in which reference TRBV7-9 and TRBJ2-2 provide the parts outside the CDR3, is DTGVSQNPRHKITKRGQNVTFRCDPISEHNRLYWYRQTLGQGPEFLTYFQNEAQLEKSRLLSDRFSAERPKGSFSTLEIQRTEQGDSAMYLCASSYSLGGGYNGELFFGEGSRLTVL.